This TCR beta chain was identified in a study of technical replicates of blood from a handful of donors. The data were produced by immunoSEQ multiplex PCR, yet TCRdb's version contains in-frame clones alone and is incomplete. Among over 85,000 clones listed, 90% to 96% were seen once. The clonotype was recovered from a human donor in good health. The sample consisted of T cells isolated from PBMCs.

DNA of the CDR3: TGTGCCAGCAGTTCCGGACTGACCTACGAGCAGTACTTC. Its translation: CASSSGLTYEQYF. The V and J genes are TRBV27 and TRBJ2-7; possibly TRBD2 for D (5 bases). CDR3 length: 13 amino acids. From germline, CDR1 is MNHEY and CDR2 SMNVEV (reference sequence). Trimming took off 4 bases at V and 2 bases at J, with 9 bases between the two ends.